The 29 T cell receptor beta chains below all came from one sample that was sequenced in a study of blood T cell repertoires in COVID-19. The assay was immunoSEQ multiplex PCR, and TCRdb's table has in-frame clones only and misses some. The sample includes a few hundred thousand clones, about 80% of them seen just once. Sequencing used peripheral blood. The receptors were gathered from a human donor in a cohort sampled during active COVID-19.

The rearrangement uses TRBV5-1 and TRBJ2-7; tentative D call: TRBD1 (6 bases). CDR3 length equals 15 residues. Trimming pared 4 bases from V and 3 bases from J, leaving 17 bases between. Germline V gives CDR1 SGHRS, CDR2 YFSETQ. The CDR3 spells CASSTSPGVYYEQYF. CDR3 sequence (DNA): TGCGCCAGCAGCACCTCCCCAGGGGTCTACTACGAGCAGTACTTC.

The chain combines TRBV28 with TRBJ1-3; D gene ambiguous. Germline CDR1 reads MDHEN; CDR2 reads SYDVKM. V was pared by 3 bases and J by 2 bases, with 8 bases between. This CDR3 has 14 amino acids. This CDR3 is CASSLPSPGNTIYF. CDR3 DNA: TGTGCCAGCAGTTTGCCAAGCCCTGGAAACACCATATATTTT.

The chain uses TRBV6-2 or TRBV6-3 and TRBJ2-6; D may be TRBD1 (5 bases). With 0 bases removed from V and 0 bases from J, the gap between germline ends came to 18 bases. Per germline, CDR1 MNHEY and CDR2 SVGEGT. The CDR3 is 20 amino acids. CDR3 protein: CASSYSASRFRVSGANVLTF. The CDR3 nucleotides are TGTGCCAGCAGTTACTCAGCGTCCCGATTCAGGGTCTCTGGGGCCAACGTCCTGACTTTC.

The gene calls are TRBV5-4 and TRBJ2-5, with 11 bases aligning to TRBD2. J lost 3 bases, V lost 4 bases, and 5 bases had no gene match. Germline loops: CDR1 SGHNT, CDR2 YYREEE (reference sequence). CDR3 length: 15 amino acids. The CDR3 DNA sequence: TGTGCCAGCAGCGCCGGGACTAGCGGAGAAGAGACCCAGTACTTC. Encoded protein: CASSAGTSGEETQYF.

The CDR3 DNA is TGTGCCAGCTCACCCAAGGAGGTACAGGGCTACACCTTC. Its protein is CASSPKEVQGYTF. The chain is built from TRBV18 and TRBJ1-2; D gene ambiguous. The V end was cut by 3 bases, the J end by 8 bases, with 13 bases between. This CDR3 has 13 amino acids. Per the germline V gene, CDR1 is KGHSH and CDR2 is LQKENI.

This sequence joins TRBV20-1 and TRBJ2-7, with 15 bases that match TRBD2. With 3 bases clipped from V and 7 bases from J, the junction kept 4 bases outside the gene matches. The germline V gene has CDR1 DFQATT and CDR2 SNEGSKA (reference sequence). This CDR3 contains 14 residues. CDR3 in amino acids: CSASKGLAGGEQYF. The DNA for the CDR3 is TGCAGTGCTAGTAAGGGACTAGCGGGAGGTGAGCAGTACTTC.

The CDR3 nucleotides are TGTGCCAGTAGGGGAGGGGTAAGGGACAATGAGCAGTTCTTC. Its protein product is CASRGGVRDNEQFF. The gene calls are TRBV19 and TRBJ2-1; 7 nucleotides agree with TRBD2. V dropped 6 bases and J dropped 5; count of bases not matched to a gene: 7. The CDR3 length is 14 residues. Germline V lookup: CDR1 LNHDA, CDR2 SQIVND (reference sequence).

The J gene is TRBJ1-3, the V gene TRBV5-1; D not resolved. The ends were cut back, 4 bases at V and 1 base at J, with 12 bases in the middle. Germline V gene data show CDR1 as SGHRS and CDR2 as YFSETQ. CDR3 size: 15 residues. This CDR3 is CASSPNPGSGNTIYF. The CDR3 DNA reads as TGCGCCAGCAGCCCGAACCCGGGTTCTGGAAACACCATATATTTT.

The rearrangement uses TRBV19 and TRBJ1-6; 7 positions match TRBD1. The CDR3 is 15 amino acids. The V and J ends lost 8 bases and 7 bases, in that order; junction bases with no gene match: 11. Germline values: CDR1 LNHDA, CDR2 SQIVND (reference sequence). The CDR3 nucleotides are TGTGCCAGTGGGACCCAACAGGGGTTGAATTCACCCCTCCACTTT. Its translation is CASGTQQGLNSPLHF.

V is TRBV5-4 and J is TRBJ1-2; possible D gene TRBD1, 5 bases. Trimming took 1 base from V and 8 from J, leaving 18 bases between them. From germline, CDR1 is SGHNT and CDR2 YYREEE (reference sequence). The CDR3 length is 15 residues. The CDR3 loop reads CASSLKGREGAGYTF. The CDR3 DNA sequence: TGTGCCAGCAGCTTGAAGGGGCGAGAAGGGGCGGGCTACACCTTC.

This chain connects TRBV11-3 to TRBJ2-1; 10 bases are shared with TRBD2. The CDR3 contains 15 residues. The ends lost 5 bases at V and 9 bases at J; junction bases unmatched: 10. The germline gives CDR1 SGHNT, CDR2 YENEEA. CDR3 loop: CASSPRAGGPGEQFF. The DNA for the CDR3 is TGTGCCAGCAGCCCGAGAGCGGGAGGGCCGGGTGAGCAGTTCTTC. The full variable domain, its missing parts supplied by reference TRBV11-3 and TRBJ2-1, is EAGVVQSPRYKIIEKKQPVAFWCNPISGHNTLYWYLQNLGQGPELLIRYENEEAVDDSQLPKDRFSAERLKGVDSTLKIQPAELGDSAVYLCASSPRAGGPGEQFFGPGTRLTVL.

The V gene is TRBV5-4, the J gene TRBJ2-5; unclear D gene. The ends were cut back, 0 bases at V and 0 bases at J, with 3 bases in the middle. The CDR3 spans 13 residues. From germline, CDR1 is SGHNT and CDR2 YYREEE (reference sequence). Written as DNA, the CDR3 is TGTGCCAGCAGCTTGGACTACCAAGAGACCCAGTACTTC. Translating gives CASSLDYQETQYF.

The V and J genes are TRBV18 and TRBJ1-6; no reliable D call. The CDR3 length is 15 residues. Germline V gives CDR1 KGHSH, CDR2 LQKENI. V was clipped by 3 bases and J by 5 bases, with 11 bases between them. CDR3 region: CASSPSRGNNSPLHF. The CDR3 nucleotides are TGTGCCAGCTCACCCTCGCGAGGGAATAATTCACCCCTCCACTTT.

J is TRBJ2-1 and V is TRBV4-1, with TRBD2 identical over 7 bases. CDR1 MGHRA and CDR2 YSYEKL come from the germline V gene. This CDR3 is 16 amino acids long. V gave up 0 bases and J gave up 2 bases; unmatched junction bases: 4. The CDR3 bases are TGCGCCAGCAGCCAAGACGGGGGGTCTCCCTACAATGAGCAGTTCTTC. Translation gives CASSQDGGSPYNEQFF.

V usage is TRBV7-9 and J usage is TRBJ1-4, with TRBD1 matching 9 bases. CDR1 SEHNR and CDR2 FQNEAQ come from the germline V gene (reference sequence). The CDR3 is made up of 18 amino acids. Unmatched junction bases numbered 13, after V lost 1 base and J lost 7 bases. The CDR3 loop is CASSLGALIGTGPEKLFF. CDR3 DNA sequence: TGTGCCAGCAGCTTAGGCGCCTTGATCGGGACAGGGCCTGAAAAACTGTTTTTT.

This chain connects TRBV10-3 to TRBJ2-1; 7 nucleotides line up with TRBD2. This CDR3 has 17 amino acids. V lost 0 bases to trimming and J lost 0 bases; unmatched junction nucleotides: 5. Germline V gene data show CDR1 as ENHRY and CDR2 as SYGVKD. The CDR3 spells CAISESLAVSSYNEQFF. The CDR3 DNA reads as TGTGCCATCAGTGAGTCCCTAGCGGTCAGCTCCTACAATGAGCAGTTCTTC.

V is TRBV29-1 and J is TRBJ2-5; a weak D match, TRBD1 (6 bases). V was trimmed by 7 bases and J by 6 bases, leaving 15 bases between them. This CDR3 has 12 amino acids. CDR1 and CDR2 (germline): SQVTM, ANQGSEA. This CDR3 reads CSAAEQGQTQYF. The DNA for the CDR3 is TGCAGCGCCGCGGAACAGGGACAGACCCAGTACTTC. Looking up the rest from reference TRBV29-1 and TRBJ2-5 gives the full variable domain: SAVISQKPSRDICQRGTSLTIQCQVDSQVTMMFWYRQQPGQSLTLIATANQGSEATYESGFVIDKFPISRPNLTFSTLTVSNMSPEDSSIYLCSAAEQGQTQYFGPGTRLLVL.

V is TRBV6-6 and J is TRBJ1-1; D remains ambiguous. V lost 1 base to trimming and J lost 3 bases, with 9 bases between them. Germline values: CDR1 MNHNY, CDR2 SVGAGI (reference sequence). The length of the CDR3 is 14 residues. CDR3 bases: TGTGCCAGCAGTTACTACGGGTCTGACACTGAAGCTTTCTTT. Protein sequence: CASSYYGSDTEAFF.

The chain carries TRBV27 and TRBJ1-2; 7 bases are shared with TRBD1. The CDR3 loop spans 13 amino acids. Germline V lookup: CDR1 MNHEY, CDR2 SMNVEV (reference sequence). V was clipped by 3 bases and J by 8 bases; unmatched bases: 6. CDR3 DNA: TGTGCCAGCAGTTTGACAGGGCTGGAGGGCTACACCTTC. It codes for CASSLTGLEGYTF.

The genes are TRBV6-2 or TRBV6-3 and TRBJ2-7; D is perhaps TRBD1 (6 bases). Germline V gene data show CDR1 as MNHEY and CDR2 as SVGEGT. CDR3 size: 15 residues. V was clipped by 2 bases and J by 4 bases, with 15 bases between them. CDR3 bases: TGTGCCAGCAGTTACCCGCCGGGACACACTTACGAGCAGTACTTC. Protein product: CASSYPPGHTYEQYF.

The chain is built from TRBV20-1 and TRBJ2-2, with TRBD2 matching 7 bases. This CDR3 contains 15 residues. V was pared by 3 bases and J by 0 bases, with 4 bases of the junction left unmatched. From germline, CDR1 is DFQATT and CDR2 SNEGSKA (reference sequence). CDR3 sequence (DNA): TGCAGTGCTAGTTTACTAGCGTCGAACACCGGGGAGCTGTTTTTT. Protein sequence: CSASLLASNTGELFF.

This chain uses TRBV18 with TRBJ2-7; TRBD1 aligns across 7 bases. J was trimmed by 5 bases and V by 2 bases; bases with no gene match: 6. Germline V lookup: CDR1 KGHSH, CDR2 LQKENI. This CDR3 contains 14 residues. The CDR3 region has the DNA TGTGCCAGCTCACCAGGAGCACAGGGGAACGAGCAGTACTTC. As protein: CASSPGAQGNEQYF.

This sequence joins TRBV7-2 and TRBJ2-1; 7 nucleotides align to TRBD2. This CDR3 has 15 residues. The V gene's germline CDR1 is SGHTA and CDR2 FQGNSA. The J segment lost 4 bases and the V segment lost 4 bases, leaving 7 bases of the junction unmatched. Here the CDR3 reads CASSSRTRVYNEQFF. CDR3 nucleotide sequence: TGTGCCAGCAGCTCCCGGACTAGGGTTTACAATGAGCAGTTCTTC.

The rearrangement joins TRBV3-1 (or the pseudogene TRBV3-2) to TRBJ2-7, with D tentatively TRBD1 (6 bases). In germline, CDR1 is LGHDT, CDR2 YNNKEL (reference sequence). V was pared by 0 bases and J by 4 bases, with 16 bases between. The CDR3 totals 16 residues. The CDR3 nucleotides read TGTGCCAGCAGCCAAGAATGGCCAGGGGCGACATACGAGCAGTACTTC. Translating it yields CASSQEWPGATYEQYF.

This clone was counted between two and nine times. The CDR3 is CASREAYEQYF. DNA of the CDR3: TGTGCCAGCAGAGAAGCATACGAGCAGTACTTC. The chain carries TRBV12-3 or TRBV12-4 and TRBJ2-7; D is unresolved. V lost 6 bases, J lost 4 bases, and 7 bases lay in between. This CDR3 is built from 11 residues.

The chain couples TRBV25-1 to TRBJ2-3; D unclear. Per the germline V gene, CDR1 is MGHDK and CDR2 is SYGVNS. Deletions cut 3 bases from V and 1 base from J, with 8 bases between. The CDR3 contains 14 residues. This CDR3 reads CASSDVRGTDTQYF. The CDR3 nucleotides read TGTGCCAGCAGTGATGTCCGAGGCACAGATACGCAGTATTTT.

The CDR3 DNA reads TGTGCCAGTAAAAATACAGGGTTTAGCAATCAGCCCCAGCATTTT. It yields the protein CASKNTGFSNQPQHF. The chain joins TRBV19 to TRBJ1-5; D possibly corresponds to TRBD1 (6 bases). Trimming left V 7 bases short and J 0 bases short, with 13 bases between. The CDR3 consists of 15 residues. CDR1 is LNHDA, CDR2 SQIVND, per germline (reference sequence).

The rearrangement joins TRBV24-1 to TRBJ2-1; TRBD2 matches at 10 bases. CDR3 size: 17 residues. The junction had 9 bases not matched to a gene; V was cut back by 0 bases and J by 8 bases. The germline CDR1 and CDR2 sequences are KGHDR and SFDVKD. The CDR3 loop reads CATSDLRGAGGQYEQFF. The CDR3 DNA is TGTGCCACCAGTGATTTGCGTGGAGCGGGGGGGCAGTATGAGCAGTTCTTC.

CDR3: CATTRQGGWSPLHF. Here the CDR3 DNA reads TGTGCCACCACAAGACAGGGAGGTTGGTCACCCCTCCACTTT. This rearrangement joins TRBV2 to TRBJ1-6; 7 nucleotides align to TRBD1. This CDR3 is built from 14 residues. Per the germline V gene, CDR1 is SNHLY and CDR2 is FYNNEI. V dropped 10 bases and J dropped 10; count of bases not matched to a gene: 13.